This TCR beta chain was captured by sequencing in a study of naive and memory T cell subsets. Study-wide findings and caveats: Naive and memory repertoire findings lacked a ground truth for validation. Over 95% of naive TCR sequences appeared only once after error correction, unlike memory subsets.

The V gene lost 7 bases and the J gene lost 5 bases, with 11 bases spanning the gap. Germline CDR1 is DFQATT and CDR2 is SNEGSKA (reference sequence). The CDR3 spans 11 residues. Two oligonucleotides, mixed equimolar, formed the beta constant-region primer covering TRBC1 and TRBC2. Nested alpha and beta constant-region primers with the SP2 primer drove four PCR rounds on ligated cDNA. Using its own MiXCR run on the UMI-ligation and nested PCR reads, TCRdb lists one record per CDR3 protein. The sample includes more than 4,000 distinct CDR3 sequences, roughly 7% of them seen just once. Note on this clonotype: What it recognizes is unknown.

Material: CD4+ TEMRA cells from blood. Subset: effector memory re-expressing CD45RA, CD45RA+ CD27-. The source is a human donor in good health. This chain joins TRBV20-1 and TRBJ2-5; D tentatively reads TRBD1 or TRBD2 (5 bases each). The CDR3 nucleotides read TGCAGTGGCAAGGGGAGTGAGACCCAGTACTTC. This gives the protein CSGKGSETQYF.